A single sample gave rise to the 20 T cell receptor beta chains below, sequenced in a study of CD8+CD57+ T cells in acquired aplastic anemia. Investigators profiled TCR beta VDJ and CDR3 from genomic DNA template. Each CDR3 protein gets one entry after TCRdb re-called the reads with MiXCR. The data hold 450,000 to 550,000 distinct CDR3 sequences, with around 33% observed a single time. Individuals selected for sequencing had exhibited CD8+CD57+ cell expansion on flow cytometry. Input material: sorted CD4+, CD8+, or CD8+CD57+ T cells (not recorded which) from PBMCs. Receptors originate from a human donor with aplastic anemia.

This clonotype was picked up many times. CDR3 residues: CSVDRGRGYTF. DNA of the CDR3: TGCAGCGTTGATAGGGGCAGGGGCTACACCTTC. This rearrangement joins TRBV29-1 to TRBJ1-2, with D perhaps TRBD1 (5 bases). The CDR3 is 11 residues long. V gave up 3 bases and J gave up 8 bases, with 10 bases separating them. The germline CDR1 and CDR2 sequences are SQVTM and ANQGSEA. Supplemented by reference TRBV29-1 and TRBJ1-2, the full variable domain reads SAVISQKPSRDICQRGTSLTIQCQVDSQVTMMFWYRQQPGQSLTLIATANQGSEATYESGFVIDKFPISRPNLTFSTLTVSNMSPEDSSIYLCSVDRGRGYTFGSGTRLTVV.

This clonotype has a count of ten or more. The V gene is TRBV7-2, the J gene TRBJ2-7, with D perhaps assigned TRBD1 or TRBD2 (5 bases each). The V gene's germline CDR1 is SGHTA and CDR2 FQGNSA. Deletions cut 7 bases from V and 5 bases from J, with 12 bases between. This CDR3 is 12 amino acids long. CDR3 sequence (DNA): TGTGCCAGCACGGGGCTTATCCACGAGCAGTACTTC. Translation: CASTGLIHEQYF.

This rearrangement joins TRBV6-1 to TRBJ2-1, with 8 bases lining up with TRBD1. Germline CDR1 MNHNS, CDR2 SASEGT. CDR3 length: 15 amino acids. V lost 6 bases, J lost 15 bases, and 19 bases stayed unmatched. In DNA, the CDR3 is TGTGCCAGCAGCCGAACCCGGGACAGGTCCCTTTGTCCGTTCTTC. Translation gives CASSRTRDRSLCPFF.

This rearrangement joins TRBV10-3 to TRBJ1-6, with 7 bases matching TRBD1. The germline V gene has CDR1 ENHRY and CDR2 SYGVKD. V lost 11 bases, J lost 10 bases, and 17 bases stayed unmatched. The CDR3 spans 15 residues. Written as DNA, the CDR3 is TGTGCCGCCCGAGGAAAAGGGGGCGTTGGATCACCCCTCCACTTT. As protein: CAARGKGGVGSPLHF.

The chain links TRBV20-1 to TRBJ1-4; 7 positions match TRBD1. The CDR3 runs 14 residues. V trimming: 6 bases; J trimming: 6 bases; junction bases outside the gene matches: 10. CDR1 and CDR2 (germline): DFQATT, SNEGSKA (reference sequence). The CDR3 here is CSAYKTGIHEKLFF. The CDR3 DNA reads TGCAGTGCCTATAAGACAGGGATACATGAAAAACTGTTTTTT.

The chain combines TRBV30 with TRBJ1-6; D is undetermined. Germline V gene sequence: CDR1 GTSNPN, CDR2 SVGIG (reference sequence). The CDR3 has 15 residues. V was shortened by 3 bases and J by 3 bases, with 12 bases between the two germline ends. CDR3 sequence (DNA): TGTGCCTGGAGGATAGCGGGGTTCTATAATTCACCCCTCCACTTT. Its translation: CAWRIAGFYNSPLHF.

In its sample, this clonotype was seen a few times. At one boundary the junction diverges from the germline segment, which might be a read error. The chain joins TRBV24-1 to TRBJ2-5; 9 bases fit TRBD1. There are 14 residues in the CDR3. Germline assignment: CDR1 KGHDR and CDR2 SFDVKD. The CDR3 region has the DNA TGTGCCAGCAGTCGGACAGGGGTTGAGGAGACCCAGTACTTC. This translates into CASSRTGVEETQYF.

This clonotype was counted a few times. CDR3 in amino acids: CASSLAAGRGGETQYF. DNA for the CDR3: TGTGCCAGCAGCTTAGCAGCGGGCAGGGGTGGCGAGACCCAGTACTTC. The J gene is TRBJ2-5, the V gene TRBV7-6; perhaps D is TRBD1 or TRBD2 (6 bases each). Germline CDR1 reads SGHVS; CDR2 reads FNYEAQ. Trimming left V 0 bases short and J 5 bases short, with 16 bases between. The CDR3 has 16 residues.

The CDR3 DNA reads TGTGCCACCGCTAGGAAGGCCGGGACAGGGTTCGTTGGCACTGAAGCTTTCTTT. It is translated as CATARKAGTGFVGTEAFF. The chain carries TRBV15 and TRBJ1-1; 9 bases are a match to TRBD1. V was clipped by 8 bases and J by 4 bases; unmatched bases: 20. The germline V gene encodes CDR1 LNHNV and CDR2 YYDKDF (reference sequence). The CDR3 is made up of 18 amino acids.

In this sample, this clonotype turned up many times. The CDR3 loop reads CSAERTSDLGYTF. The CDR3 region has the DNA TGCAGTGCAGAAAGGACGTCGGATCTGGGATACACCTTC. This chain joins TRBV20-1 and TRBJ1-2; D is unresolved. Germline V lookup: CDR1 DFQATT, CDR2 SNEGSKA (reference sequence). V lost 6 bases, J lost 11 bases, and 22 bases lay in between. This CDR3 comprises 13 residues.

This chain links TRBV12-3 or TRBV12-4 with TRBJ2-7; 9 bases map to TRBD1. The CDR3 is 15 residues long. Unmatched junction bases numbered 7, after V lost 5 bases and J lost 2 bases. The CDR3 region is CASSPWDRDPYEQYF. Written as DNA, the CDR3 is TGTGCCAGCAGTCCGTGGGACAGGGATCCCTACGAGCAGTACTTC.

This clonotype was observed at least ten times. The chain uses TRBV9 and TRBJ2-5; no clear D. The V gene lost 0 bases and the J gene lost 5 bases, with 17 bases spanning the gap. CDR1 and CDR2 from the germline V gene are SGDLS and YYNGEE. There are 16 residues in the CDR3. The CDR3 loop reads CASSVGPGGGRETQYF. The CDR3 nucleotides are TGTGCCAGCAGCGTAGGCCCCGGTGGCGGCAGGGAGACCCAGTACTTC.

The rearrangement joins TRBV5-5 to TRBJ2-7; TRBD1 might be the D (6 bases). The CDR3 has 13 amino acids. V lost 4 bases and J lost 6, with 14 bases in between. Germline values: CDR1 SGHKS, CDR2 YYEKEE (reference sequence). The CDR3 reads CASSRQLQGEQYF. In nucleotides, the CDR3 is TGTGCCAGCAGCCGCCAATTACAGGGCGAGCAGTACTTC.

Details on this clonotype: With a much larger clone just one base away, this may be a read error. This chain links TRBV20-1 with TRBJ1-2; D not certain. This CDR3 comprises 12 residues. Trimming left V 3 bases short and J 3 bases short, with 8 bases between. Germline-derived CDR1 and CDR2 are DFQATT and SNEGSKA (reference sequence). The CDR3 loop is CSASERDYGYTF. CDR3 in DNA: TGCAGTGCTAGTGAGAGGGACTATGGCTACACCTTC.

This clonotype was seen a few times. The gene calls are TRBV15 and TRBJ2-2, with 10 positions matching TRBD2. This CDR3 region has 15 residues. Germline values: CDR1 LNHNV, CDR2 YYDKDF (reference sequence). The V segment lost 9 bases and the J segment 0 bases; nucleotides outside the gene matches: 4. For the CDR3, the DNA is TGTGCCACTAGACTAGCGGGCACGAACACCGGGGAGCTGTTTTTT. Translating gives CATRLAGTNTGELFF.

This chain joins TRBV10-1 and TRBJ2-7; TRBD2 matches at 9 bases. This CDR3 is built from 16 residues. Germline values: CDR1 WNHNN, CDR2 SYGVQD (reference sequence). The ends lost 8 bases at V and 6 bases at J; junction bases unmatched: 17. As DNA, the CDR3 is TGCGCCAGCGGCCAAGGAGGGGCGGGACTAGCCACCGAGCAGTACTTC. This sequence encodes CASGQGGAGLATEQYF.

The V and J genes are TRBV12-3 or TRBV12-4 and TRBJ1-1, with D possibly matching TRBD1 (5 bases). CDR3 size: 14 residues. Trimming cost V 6 bases and J 0 bases, with 11 bases left between them. The CDR3 region has the DNA TGTGCCAGCAGCCAACGGGGGATGAACACTGAAGCTTTCTTT. The encoded protein is CASSQRGMNTEAFF.

This clonotype was detected a few times. A much bigger clone sits one base away, suggesting this may be a read error. The chain recombines TRBV10-1 with TRBJ2-7; D ambiguous. The ends were cut back, 1 base at V and 4 bases at J, with 5 bases in the middle. CDR3 size: 12 residues. The V gene's germline CDR1 is WNHNN and CDR2 SYGVQD (reference sequence). The CDR3 region has the DNA TGCGCCAGCAGTGAGTTGACGTACGAGCAGTACTTC. It is translated as CASSELTYEQYF.

This clonotype showed up many times. The chain is built from TRBV4-2 and TRBJ1-5, with TRBD1 identical over 9 bases. This CDR3 has 16 residues. From germline, CDR1 is LGHNA and CDR2 YNFKEQ. With V trimmed by 3 bases and J by 5 bases, 8 bases remained unmatched. In nucleotides, the CDR3 is TGTGCCAGCAGCCAGGACCCGGGACAGGGAGATCAGCCCCAGCATTTT. This codes for CASSQDPGQGDQPQHF.

Notes on this clonotype: A read error may explain this, as a much larger clone is one base away. This chain connects TRBV11-2 to TRBJ2-7; maybe TRBD1 (6 bases). The CDR3 is 13 amino acids. The V gene's germline CDR1 is SGHAT and CDR2 FQNNGV. The V end lost 5 bases, the J end lost 9 bases, and 17 bases lay between the germline ends. The DNA for the CDR3 is TGTGCCAGCAGCCCACAGGGTGTCGGCGCGCAGTACTTC. Translation: CASSPQGVGAQYF. The variable domain in full, with the rest retrieved from reference TRBV11-2 and TRBJ2-7, is EAGVAQSPRYKIIEKRQSVAFWCNPISGHATLYWYQQILGQGPKLLIQFQNNGVVDDSQLPKDRFSAERLKGVDSTLKIQPAKLEDSAVYLCASSPQGVGAQYFGPGTRLTVT.